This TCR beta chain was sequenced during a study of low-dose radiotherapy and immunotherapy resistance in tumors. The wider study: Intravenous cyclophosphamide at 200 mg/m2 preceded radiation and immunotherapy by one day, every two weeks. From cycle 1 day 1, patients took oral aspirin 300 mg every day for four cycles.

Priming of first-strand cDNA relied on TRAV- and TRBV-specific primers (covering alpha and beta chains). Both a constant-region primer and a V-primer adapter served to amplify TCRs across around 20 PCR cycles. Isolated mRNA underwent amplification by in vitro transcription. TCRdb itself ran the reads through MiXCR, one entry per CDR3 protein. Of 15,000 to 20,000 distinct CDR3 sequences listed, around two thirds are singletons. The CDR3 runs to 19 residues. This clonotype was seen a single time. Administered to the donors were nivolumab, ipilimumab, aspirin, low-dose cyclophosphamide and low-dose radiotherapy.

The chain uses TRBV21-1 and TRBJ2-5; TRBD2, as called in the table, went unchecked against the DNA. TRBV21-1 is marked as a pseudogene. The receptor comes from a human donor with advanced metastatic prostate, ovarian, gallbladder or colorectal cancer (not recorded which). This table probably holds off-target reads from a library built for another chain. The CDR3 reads CASSKRLTSGVMRQEAQYF. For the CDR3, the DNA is TGTGCCAGCAGCAAAAGGTTGACTAGCGGGGTGATGAGGCAAGAGGCCCAGTACTTC.